These T cell receptor beta chains were read from a single sample in a study of OX40 agonist ivuxolimab in advanced cancers. Profiled with immunoSEQ multiplex PCR; TCRdb holds only in-frame clones, not every one. This table holds about 110,000 clones, 80% to 95% found once. The source was CD4+ or CD8+ T cells sorted from blood, collected in a trial of the OX40 agonist ivuxolimab. The receptors stem from an adult with an advanced solid tumor such as melanoma, head and neck, liver or kidney cancer. The CDR3 runs from the conserved cysteine through the conserved F or W. The order of the fields is V gene, CDR3 protein.

V gene: TRBV5-1
CDR3 protein: CASSQYNTGELFF

V gene: TRBV5-6
CDR3 protein: CASSLDFGGLESPLHF

V gene: TRBV10-1
CDR3 protein: CASSEGGRQFF

V gene: TRBV19
CDR3 protein: CASTSLRDRYNEQFF

V gene: TRBV9
CDR3 protein: CASSVSSGGSGNTIYF

V gene: TRBV11-3
CDR3 protein: CASSPIRRQGGDREQYF

V gene: TRBV6-1
CDR3 protein: CASTEYSYEQYF

V gene: TRBV30
CDR3 protein: CACSGGSSYNEQFF

V gene: TRBV7-2
CDR3 protein: CASSLGQDNSGANVLTF

V gene: TRBV6-6
CDR3 protein: CASTNGDFGGYTF

V gene: TRBV2
CDR3 protein: CASTGQGHEQYF

V gene: TRBV6-1
CDR3 protein: CASSETASGWDGYTF

V gene: TRBV19
CDR3 protein: CASSPGTGGYEQYF

V gene: TRBV5-1
CDR3 protein: CASSTYVGPGSYTF

V gene: TRBV6-6
CDR3 protein: CASSYSRGSPLHF

V gene: TRBV2
CDR3 protein: CASSEVRLASTDTQYF

V gene: TRBV2
CDR3 protein: CASSRDSSQETQYF

V gene: TRBV29-1
CDR3 protein: CSVDYIETQYF

V gene: TRBV18
CDR3 protein: CASSPPGPSGNTIYF

V gene: TRBV5-3
CDR3 protein: CASSPLSGGFYGYTF

V gene: TRBV11-1
CDR3 protein: CASSLATYNEQFF

V gene: TRBV7-6
CDR3 protein: CASSLAQGETQYF

V gene: TRBV5-6
CDR3 protein: CASSFVFSYEQYF

V gene: TRBV6-6
CDR3 protein: CASNVGQGANNSPLHF

V gene: TRBV19
CDR3 protein: CASSMGRWNTEAFF

V gene: TRBV5-4
CDR3 protein: CASSLGTQYEQYF

V gene: TRBV19
CDR3 protein: CASSMGTGRGEKLFF

V gene: TRBV13
CDR3 protein: CASSLQGSYGYTF

V gene: TRBV7-9
CDR3 protein: CASNPNSSSTSTDTQYF

V gene: TRBV5-4
CDR3 protein: CASSSPGIESGNTIYF

V gene: TRBV14
CDR3 protein: CASSQGQTNNYGYTF

V gene: TRBV15
CDR3 protein: CATSRDLVTTGPYEQYF

V gene: TRBV10-3
CDR3 protein: CAIGTAQETQYF

V gene: TRBV7-6
CDR3 protein: CASSRTDTQYF

V gene: TRBV7-2
CDR3 protein: CASSLTPLNMGGYTF

V gene: TRBV7-9
CDR3 protein: CASRESLAVTDTQYF

V gene: TRBV5-6
CDR3 protein: CASSSKDRGGYQPQHF

V gene: TRBV14
CDR3 protein: CASSLRTGGRTNEKLFF

V gene: TRBV10-2
CDR3 protein: CASGYYNEQFF

V gene: TRBV5-5
CDR3 protein: CASSLTSGGAPSYEQYF

V gene: TRBV9
CDR3 protein: CASSVGLLSGRYNEQFF

V gene: TRBV10-2
CDR3 protein: CASSDGSSSYNEQFF

V gene: TRBV7-2
CDR3 protein: CASSPAPSGSSYEQYF

V gene: TRBV9
CDR3 protein: CASSPRGALETQYF

V gene: TRBV19
CDR3 protein: CASTARDLSYNEQFF

V gene: TRBV7-3
CDR3 protein: CASSSEREGYNEQFF

V gene: TRBV7-6
CDR3 protein: CASSSRTGGYEQYF

V gene: TRBV19
CDR3 protein: CASSIGHYNEQFF

V gene: TRBV25-1
CDR3 protein: CASSEGLGAATNEKLFF

V gene: TRBV4-2
CDR3 protein: CASSQDWQGDNYGYTF

V gene: TRBV9
CDR3 protein: CASSVRGGADTQYF

V gene: TRBV11-2
CDR3 protein: CASSLRPPGQGMAETQYF

V gene: TRBV19
CDR3 protein: CASTVDRDTEAFF

V gene: TRBV6-1
CDR3 protein: CASSNQGTDTEAFF

V gene: TRBV11-2
CDR3 protein: CASSLGLAGGGDTQYF

V gene: TRBV6-5
CDR3 protein: CATGQFSYEQYF

V gene: TRBV10-3
CDR3 protein: CAIRSGSNQPQHF